Each of the 32 T cell receptor beta chains below was sequenced from the same sample in a study of T cells expressing NK-cell markers. With the 5' RACE reads reprocessed, TCRdb shows one record per CDR3 protein and no DNA. This sample contains fewer than 550,000 distinct CDR3 sequences. Sequenced input: blood T cells: a sorted CD56 or NKG2C T cell subset, CD4+ or CD8+ T cells, or bulk PBMC T cells (not recorded which). The receptors originated from a woman in her fifties or sixties in good health.

The CDR3 is CASSRSPLTNEKLFF. The rearrangement links TRBV9 to TRBJ1-4; TCRdb selects TRBD1, and the lack of DNA leaves this call unchecked. Germline-derived CDR1 and CDR2 are SGDLS and YYNGEE. CDR3 length: 15 amino acids.

V is TRBV13 and J is TRBJ2-1; the TCRdb call, TRBD2, lacks DNA for checking. Per germline, CDR1 PRHDT and CDR2 FYEKMQ (reference sequence). This CDR3 is built from 19 residues. The CDR3 sequence: CASSLYVAVQERSYNEQFF.

The chain employs TRBV5-1 and TRBJ2-1; the TCRdb call, TRBD2, lacks DNA for checking. Germline V gives CDR1 SGHRS, CDR2 YFSETQ. CDR3 size: 14 residues. This chain's CDR3 is CASTTLAGVNEQFF.

The chain links TRBV9 to TRBJ2-7; the TCRdb call, TRBD2, lacks DNA for checking. The CDR3 length is 13 residues. Germline V gene lookup returns CDR1 SGDLS and CDR2 YYNGEE. The CDR3 is CASSAGLNYEQYF. The full variable domain, in which reference TRBV9 and TRBJ2-7 provide the parts outside the CDR3, is DSGVTQTPKHLITATGQRVTLRCSPRSGDLSVYWYQQSLDQGLQFLIQYYNGEERAKGNILERFSAQQFPDLHSELNLSSLELGDSALYFCASSAGLNYEQYFGPGTRLTVT.

This chain links TRBV5-1 with TRBJ2-5. Germline CDR1 and CDR2: SGHRS and YFSETQ. CDR3 size: 15 residues. The CDR3: CASSLSTARQETQYF.

The CDR3 sequence: CASSFQSPETQYF. The genes are TRBV28 and TRBJ2-5. The length of the CDR3 is 13 residues. Germline CDR1 is MDHEN and CDR2 is SYDVKM.

This sequence joins TRBV10-3 and TRBJ2-3; TCRdb outputs TRBD1, but without DNA this stays unchecked. This CDR3 has 14 amino acids. Germline CDR1 is ENHRY and CDR2 is SYGVKD. CDR3 region: CAISGQVGTDTQYF.

CDR3 protein: CASSLNRVLRPDTQYF. The chain links TRBV3-1 to TRBJ2-3; TCRdb proposes TRBD1, but this gene call is untestable without DNA. The CDR3 consists of 16 residues. Germline lookup yields CDR1 LGHDT and CDR2 YNNKEL (reference sequence).

The chain joins TRBV11-2 to TRBJ2-1; lacking DNA, the TRBD1 call made by TCRdb goes unchecked. CDR1 SGHAT and CDR2 FQNNGV come from the germline V gene. CDR3 length: 13 residues. The CDR3 spells CASRRGTPNEQFF.

The V and J genes are TRBV5-1 and TRBJ2-7; the TCRdb D gene call, TRBD1, has no DNA to confirm it. Germline CDR1 and CDR2: SGHRS and YFSETQ. The CDR3 has 13 residues. CDR3 sequence: CASSTRWVDEQYF.

This chain uses TRBV20-1 with TRBJ2-3; the TCRdb call, TRBD1, lacks DNA for checking. The CDR3 is 11 residues long. Germline V CDR1 and CDR2: DFQATT, SNEGSKA (reference sequence). CDR3 protein: CSVSQIDTQYF.

V usage is TRBV7-9 and J usage is TRBJ2-4. The CDR3 length is 15 residues. Germline CDR1 is SEHNR and CDR2 is FQNEAQ (reference sequence). CDR3 region: CASSPKGSPKNIQYF.

CDR3 loop: CASSIGLAGGRGTQYF. The V call is TRBV5-6, the J call TRBJ2-5; TCRdb reports TRBD2, a call that lacks DNA to check it against. Germline V gene lookup returns CDR1 SGHDT and CDR2 YYEEEE. The CDR3 extends over 16 amino acids.

J is TRBJ1-1 and V is TRBV5-1; with no DNA, the TCRdb D assignment of TRBD1 cannot be verified. The CDR3 spans 16 residues. From germline, CDR1 is SGHRS and CDR2 YFSETQ. This CDR3 is CASSDRTGSQGTEAFF.

This chain uses TRBV15 with TRBJ2-5; TCRdb's D gene call, TRBD1, goes unchecked for lack of DNA. The CDR3 contains 13 residues. The germline V gene has CDR1 LNHNV and CDR2 YYDKDF (reference sequence). CDR3 sequence: CATSKDSQETQYF.

The CDR3 spells CASRGGRRTGELFF. The genes are TRBV12-3 or TRBV12-4 and TRBJ2-2; the TCRdb D gene call, TRBD2, has no DNA to confirm it. This CDR3 comprises 14 residues.

The rearrangement joins TRBV28 to TRBJ2-3. This CDR3 spans 13 amino acids. Germline CDR1 MDHEN, CDR2 SYDVKM. The chain's CDR3 is CASSPRPTDTQYF.

The chain is built from TRBV29-1 and TRBJ1-1; TCRdb's D call, TRBD1, is unchecked because there is no DNA. The CDR3 runs to 12 residues. Germline V gives CDR1 SQVTM, CDR2 ANQGSEA. The chain's CDR3 is CSVIGGNTEAFF.

The CDR3 spells CATSGGQGRSAFF. This chain connects TRBV24-1 to TRBJ1-1; checking the TCRdb D call of TRBD1 is not possible without DNA. There are 13 residues in the CDR3. Germline V gives CDR1 KGHDR, CDR2 SFDVKD.

The rearrangement links TRBV15 to TRBJ2-3; TCRdb proposes TRBD2, but this gene call is untestable without DNA. The CDR3 sequence is 16 residues long. Germline CDR1 reads LNHNV; CDR2 reads YYDKDF (reference sequence). The CDR3 sequence is CATSRVAGVSTDTQYF. Full variable domain (missing parts from reference TRBV15 and TRBJ2-3): DAMVIQNPRYQVTQFGKPVTLSCSQTLNHNVMYWYQQKSSQAPKLLFHYYDKDFNNEADTPDNFQSRRPNTSFCFLDIRSPGLGDTAMYLCATSRVAGVSTDTQYFGPGTRLTVL.

This chain joins TRBV5-1 and TRBJ2-7. The CDR3 length is 12 residues. Germline lookup yields CDR1 SGHRS and CDR2 YFSETQ. This chain's CDR3 is CARAGGPYEQYF.

V gene TRBV9 combines with J gene TRBJ2-1; as DNA is missing, the TRBD2 call by TCRdb cannot be tested. Germline CDR1 is SGDLS and CDR2 is YYNGEE. This CDR3 is built from 15 residues. The chain's CDR3 is CASSVDSTSGNEQFF.

This chain joins TRBV5-4 and TRBJ2-5. The CDR3 is 15 residues long. Germline CDR1 SGHNT, CDR2 YYREEE (reference sequence). CDR3: CASSLARGSQETQYF.

The chain combines TRBV7-2 with TRBJ1-1. Germline loops: CDR1 SGHTA, CDR2 FQGNSA. This CDR3 has 14 amino acids. This chain's CDR3 is CASSIGPASPEAFF.

This chain connects TRBV20-1 to TRBJ1-2; there is no DNA to check the TCRdb D call of TRBD1. The CDR3 is made up of 18 amino acids. From germline, CDR1 is DFQATT and CDR2 SNEGSKA (reference sequence). The CDR3 loop is CSARQPGDRGRRDYGYTF.

The chain links TRBV14 to TRBJ2-1; the TCRdb D gene call, TRBD2, has no DNA to confirm it. CDR1 and CDR2 (germline): SGHDN, FVKESK. The CDR3 is made up of 15 amino acids. The CDR3 loop is CASRYSGRSGNEQFF.

The V and J genes are TRBV24-1 and TRBJ2-2; lacking DNA, the TRBD1 call made by TCRdb goes unchecked. The V gene's germline CDR1 is KGHDR and CDR2 SFDVKD. CDR3 length: 15 residues. CDR3 residues: CATSDLGRDGRELFF.

The V and J genes are TRBV6-6 and TRBJ1-5. The CDR3 contains 13 residues. CDR1 is MNHNY, CDR2 SVGAGI, per germline (reference sequence). The CDR3 reads CASKGTGDQPQHF.

The J gene is TRBJ1-5, the V gene TRBV5-1; the D call from TCRdb, TRBD1, cannot be confirmed without DNA. The CDR3 is 15 amino acids. CDR1 SGHRS and CDR2 YFSETQ come from the germline V gene. This CDR3 reads CASSSGQNLNQPQHF.

The V and J genes are TRBV12-3 or TRBV12-4 and TRBJ1-5; TCRdb reports TRBD1, a call that lacks DNA to check it against. The CDR3 length is 17 residues. CDR3 residues: CASSQWGQGQGSRPQHF.

The chain employs TRBV6-6 and TRBJ2-2. The germline CDR1 and CDR2 sequences are MNHNY and SVGAGI (reference sequence). The CDR3 covers 16 residues. The CDR3 spells CASSYSIGVNTGELFF.

The chain uses TRBV9 and TRBJ2-3; lacking DNA, the TRBD2 call made by TCRdb goes unchecked. Germline CDR1 and CDR2: SGDLS and YYNGEE. The CDR3 runs to 14 residues. CDR3 residues: CASRRLALTDTQYF.